Listed below are T cell receptor beta chains from one sample, sequenced in a study of cytomegalovirus exposure and HLA in healthy donors. Libraries were prepared by immunoSEQ multiplex PCR; TCRdb keeps only in-frame clonotypes and omits some of them. The profile shows roughly 170,000 clones, around 80% of them singletons. The sequenced sample was PBMCs. The receptors here all came from a female donor in good health and CMV-seronegative. Each CDR3 is given with its conserved first and last residue. The D gene is left open where the match is weak. The size of a clone is reported for some rows only, either as once, few or many, or as a class for expanded clones.

size | D | J | V | CDR3 | DNA
- | - | TRBJ1-1 | TRBV7-9 | CASSDQGNTEAFF | TGTGCCAGCAGCGATCAGGGGAACACTGAAGCTTTCTTT
- | - | TRBJ1-2 | TRBV28 | CASKTLESDSRGYTF | TGTGCCAGCAAAACCCTAGAGAGTGACAGTCGGGGCTACACCTTC
- | - | TRBJ2-1 | TRBV7-9 | CASSFAMDEQFF | TGTGCCAGCAGCTTTGCGATGGATGAGCAGTTCTTC
- | - | TRBJ1-1 | TRBV5-5 | CASSSQEGNTEAFF | TGTGCCAGCAGCTCCCAGGAGGGTAACACTGAAGCTTTCTTT
- | - | TRBJ1-3 | TRBV7-8 | CASSLNQVDFSGNTIYF | TGTGCCAGCAGCTTAAACCAGGTGGACTTCTCTGGAAACACCATATATTTT
- | - | TRBJ2-7 | TRBV9 | CASSVVVVGEQYF | TGTGCCAGCAGCGTAGTTGTAGTGGGCGAGCAGTACTTC
- | - | TRBJ1-2 | TRBV4-1 | CASSQGEVRNYGYTF | TGCGCCAGCAGCCAAGGAGAGGTCAGAAACTATGGCTACACCTTC
- | TRBD1 | TRBJ2-7 | TRBV6-1 | CATQSRDSTYEQYF | TGTGCCACCCAATCTCGGGACAGCACCTACGAGCAGTACTTC
- | - | TRBJ1-1 | TRBV19 | CASINRGGEGEAFF | TGTGCCAGTATCAATAGGGGGGGGGAAGGTGAAGCTTTCTTT
- | - | TRBJ1-2 | TRBV7-9 | CASSLGGGGYTF | TGTGCCAGCAGCTTGGGGGGAGGCGGCTACACCTTC
once | TRBD1 | TRBJ1-1 | TRBV6-4 | CADAGGLGDTEAFF | TGTGCCGACGCAGGGGGCTTAGGGGACACTGAAGCTTTCTTT
- | - | TRBJ2-7 | TRBV30 | CAWARGRYEQYF | TGTGCCTGGGCCCGGGGTCGCTACGAGCAGTACTTC
- | TRBD1 | TRBJ1-2 | TRBV29-1 | CSATSGQGFYGYTF | TGCAGCGCCACTTCGGGACAGGGTTTTTATGGCTACACCTTC
- | - | TRBJ1-5 | TRBV27 | CASSLFAEAGQPQHF | TGTGCCAGCAGTTTATTTGCTGAAGCGGGTCAGCCCCAGCATTTT
- | TRBD1 | TRBJ2-5 | TRBV5-1 | CASGTGGLETQYF | TGCGCCAGCGGGACAGGGGGCTTAGAGACCCAGTACTTC
once | - | TRBJ2-7 | TRBV6-1 | CASSGTRAAYEQYF | TGTGCCAGCAGTGGGACGAGGGCGGCCTACGAGCAGTACTTC
- | - | TRBJ1-5 | TRBV6-1 | CASAGSFANQPQHF | TGTGCCAGCGCCGGGTCCTTCGCCAATCAGCCCCAGCATTTT
- | - | TRBJ2-2 | TRBV27 | CASKEGGKATGELFF | TGTGCCAGCAAAGAGGGTGGGAAGGCCACCGGGGAGCTGTTTTTT
once | TRBD1 | TRBJ2-7 | TRBV5-5 | CASRTGVSYEQYF | TGTGCCAGTCGGACAGGGGTCTCCTACGAGCAGTACTTC
- | - | TRBJ2-7 | TRBV11-2 | CASRHPGQGYEQYF | TGTGCCAGCAGACATCCGGGACAAGGCTACGAGCAGTACTTC
- | TRBD1 | TRBJ2-7 | TRBV30 | CAWDRGQVEQYF | TGTGCCTGGGACAGGGGGCAGGTGGAGCAGTACTTC
few | TRBD1 | TRBJ1-2 | TRBV6-4 | CASSSTGGGGYTF | TGTGCCAGCAGCTCTACAGGGGGCGGTGGCTACACCTTC
few | TRBD2 | TRBJ2-5 | TRBV27 | CASSLLASGRYQETQYF | TGTGCCAGCAGTCTCCTGGCTAGCGGACGGTACCAAGAGACCCAGTACTTC
- | TRBD1 | TRBJ1-1 | TRBV30 | CAWSRDRAAYLNTEAFF | TGTGCCTGGAGCCGGGACAGGGCCGCTTATTTGAACACTGAAGCTTTCTTT
- | - | TRBJ2-1 | TRBV29-1 | CSASSYPRVNEQFF | TGCAGCGCCTCGTCCTACCCCAGGGTCAATGAGCAGTTCTTC
- | - | TRBJ1-5 | TRBV19 | CASHRDTYQPQHF | TGTGCCAGCCACCGGGACACCTATCAGCCCCAGCATTTT
few | - | TRBJ1-2 | TRBV14 | CASSRQVWGYTF | TGTGCCAGCAGCAGACAGGTCTGGGGCTACACCTTC
- | - | TRBJ2-7 | TRBV6-5 | CASSYLVGDYEQYF | TGTGCCAGCAGTTACCTGGTGGGGGACTACGAGCAGTACTTC
few | TRBD2 | TRBJ2-3 | TRBV2 | CASTAGLATDTQYF | TGTGCCTCTACTGCGGGACTAGCCACAGATACGCAGTATTTT
- | - | TRBJ1-1 | TRBV29-1 | CSGKQVNTEAFF | TGCAGCGGAAAACAGGTGAACACTGAAGCTTTCTTT
- | - | TRBJ1-2 | TRBV29-1 | CSVEDPGSHGYTF | TGCAGCGTTGAAGATCCGGGGTCTCATGGCTACACCTTC
- | TRBD1 | TRBJ2-7 | TRBV5-1 | CASSFKTGRVSEQYF | TGCGCCAGCAGCTTTAAGACAGGGAGAGTCTCCGAGCAGTACTTC
- | - | TRBJ2-5 | TRBV6-5 | CASSYAAGETQYF | TGTGCCAGCAGTTATGCGGCCGGGGAGACCCAGTACTTC
few | - | TRBJ1-1 | TRBV4-3 | CASSQVAGNTEAFF | TGCGCCAGCAGCCAAGTCGCGGGGAACACTGAAGCTTTCTTT
- | - | TRBJ1-5 | TRBV25-1 | CASSGGRHNQPQHF | TGTGCCAGCAGTGGGGGCCGGCACAATCAGCCCCAGCATTTT